The entry that follows covers one T cell receptor (beta chain) sequence. What it recognizes is unknown. This sample stems from a study of regulatory T cells in long-lasting Graves disease. Study-wide background: Antithyroid drugs had been given to newly diagnosed Graves' patients for under 3 months.

V gave up 6 bases and J gave up 6 bases; unmatched junction bases: 4. This CDR3 has 13 amino acids. Per germline, CDR1 SQVTM and CDR2 ANQGSEA. HTBI primers from iRepertoire and Arm-PCR of CDR3 regions yielded the TCR beta libraries. TCRdb recomputed calls from the multiplex PCR reads with MiXCR, one row per CDR3 protein. The table has some 600,000 distinct CDR3 sequences, about 16% seen once. The time point here: newly diagnosed GD, antithyroid drugs for less than 3 months. Extracted RNA from PBMCs served as the source of the TCR library. Study results and caveats: TCR diversity in persistent Graves' patients was below that of newly diagnosed ones. More public clonotypes were shared by persistent patients (about 2,700) than by new patients (under 1,000).

The same data also contributed to another study, on T cells in Graves' hyperthyroidism and ophthalmopathy. That source adds: Uncontrolled infection, other autoimmune disease, pregnancy or lactation disqualified patients from enrolment.

The J gene is TRBJ2-2, the V gene TRBV29-1; 10 bases map to TRBD1. The specimen comprised peripheral blood mononuclear cells (PBMCs), sampled at new diagnosis, from a patient treated with antithyroid drugs. This clonotype originated in a young man with Graves disease. The CDR3 DNA reads TGCAGCGTCCGGACAGGGGGATCCGGGGAGCTGTTTTTT. It yields the protein CSVRTGGSGELFF.